This TCR beta chain was captured by sequencing in a study of blood T cell repertoires in COVID-19. About the study: Material from acute and convalescent COVID-19 was sourced from the United States, Italy and Spain. In each case, the material was cDNA or gDNA derived from T cells, B-cell-depleted T cells, or PBMCs.

The V segment lost 4 bases and the J segment 1 base; nucleotides outside the gene matches: 17. Germline assignment: CDR1 MNHEY and CDR2 SMNVEV (reference sequence). The CDR3 totals 19 residues. In the study's own analysis: Reference gene primer amplification gave estimated nucleated cell counts. The assay was immunoSEQ multiplex PCR, and TCRdb's table has in-frame clones only and misses some. D and trimming were read from the DNA, whereas the V and J calls and clone size are those reported in that table. The table includes some 200,000 clones, 65% to 90% detected once. The chain carries TRBV27 and TRBJ2-3, with TRBD2 matching 7 bases. The receptor comes from a man older than 75 with acute or convalescent COVID-19. The specimen sequenced was peripheral blood. The chain's CDR3 is CASSSPQWLREYGTDTQYF. As DNA, the CDR3 is TGTGCCAGCAGTTCCCCCCAATGGTTGCGGGAGTACGGCACAGATACGCAGTATTTT.